A single sample is the source of the 10 T cell receptor beta chains below, sequenced in a study of T cells in localized non-small cell lung cancer. Libraries were prepared by immunoSEQ multiplex PCR; TCRdb keeps only in-frame clonotypes and omits some of them. The top ten hold 20% to 25% of the sample, which has about 77,000 clones, more than 75% seen once. The specimen was peripheral blood, collected before any cancer treatment. These receptors all come from a woman aged 35-75 years with stage I squamous cell lung carcinoma.

The chain links TRBV11-2 to TRBJ2-2; the D gene is possibly TRBD1 (6 bases). Germline CDR1 is SGHAT and CDR2 is FQNNGV. V shed 5 bases and J shed 6 bases, with 16 bases lying between them. The CDR3 extends over 15 amino acids. This CDR3 reads CASSRLHRDPGELFF. CDR3 in DNA: TGTGCCAGCAGCCGTCTTCACAGGGATCCCGGGGAGCTGTTTTTT.

This clone was found a few times. The chain uses TRBV7-9 and TRBJ2-2; the D is unclear. V was pared by 5 bases and J by 4 bases, with 11 bases between. Germline V gene sequence: CDR1 SEHNR, CDR2 FQNEAQ (reference sequence). The CDR3 totals 14 residues. The CDR3 region is CASSPFGPTGELFF. CDR3 DNA: TGTGCCAGCAGCCCCTTTGGACCCACCGGGGAGCTGTTTTTT.

The chain recombines TRBV18 with TRBJ1-5, with D possibly being TRBD1 (6 bases). In germline, CDR1 is KGHSH, CDR2 LQKENI. The CDR3 consists of 15 residues. V was trimmed by 1 base and J by 3 bases, leaving 10 bases between them. DNA for the CDR3: TGTGCCAGCTCACCACTGGGGGCCTCCAATCAGCCCCAGCATTTT. Its protein product is CASSPLGASNQPQHF.

This chain uses TRBV5-1 with TRBJ1-6; 11 nucleotides match TRBD1. CDR3 length equals 15 residues. Germline CDR1 reads SGHRS; CDR2 reads YFSETQ. After removal of 0 bases from V and 10 bases from J, the junction contained 3 bases not matched to a gene. The DNA of the CDR3 is TGCGCCAGCAGCTTGGAGGGGACAGGGGGATCACCCCTCCACTTT. Protein: CASSLEGTGGSPLHF.

The chain couples TRBV30 to TRBJ2-2; D gene ambiguous. Deletions cut 3 bases from V and 6 bases from J, with 14 bases between. The CDR3 length is 14 residues. Germline CDR1 and CDR2: GTSNPN and SVGIG (reference sequence). The CDR3 region has the DNA TGTGCCTGGAGCGTTTTCGGGTATGCCGGGGAGCTGTTTTTT. It is translated as CAWSVFGYAGELFF.

The chain uses TRBV10-1 and TRBJ2-1; 12 bases match TRBD2. CDR1 WNHNN and CDR2 SYGVQD come from the germline V gene (reference sequence). The CDR3 sequence is 15 residues long. The V segment lost 5 bases and the J segment 7 bases; nucleotides outside the gene matches: 6. The CDR3 DNA sequence: TGCGCCAGCAGTCAGACTAGCGGGGGAAAAAATGAGCAGTTCTTC. Translated, it gives CASSQTSGGKNEQFF.

The chain carries TRBV5-5 and TRBJ2-6; no firm D call. This CDR3 comprises 14 residues. Germline CDR1 and CDR2: SGHKS and YYEKEE (reference sequence). Trimming left V 6 bases short and J 2 bases short, with 9 bases between. Written as DNA, the CDR3 is TGTGCCAGCACAGTTACCCCTGGGGCCAACGTCCTGACTTTC. Amino acid sequence: CASTVTPGANVLTF.

The chain employs TRBV6-1 and TRBJ2-3, with D maybe TRBD1 (7 bases). The length of the CDR3 is 13 residues. Germline loops: CDR1 MNHNS, CDR2 SASEGT. Deletions cut 6 bases from V and 5 bases from J, with 12 bases between. CDR3: CASRGQGGDTQYF. CDR3 nucleotides: TGTGCCAGCAGAGGTCAGGGGGGAGATACGCAGTATTTT.

This clone was counted between two and nine times. The genes are TRBV6-5 and TRBJ2-1; weak D call: TRBD2 (6 bases). V dropped 0 bases and J dropped 8 bases, with 14 bases sitting between them. The CDR3 consists of 15 residues. Germline CDR1 reads MNHEY; CDR2 reads SVGAGI. For the CDR3, the DNA is TGTGCCAGCAGTTACTCGGGTTGGAGGGGCGATGAGCAGTTCTTC. It translates to CASSYSGWRGDEQFF.

The CDR3 region is CASSLPRGAGGPKLNEQFF. The DNA for the CDR3 is TGTGCCAGCAGCTTACCGCGGGGAGCGGGGGGGCCGAAGCTCAATGAGCAGTTCTTC. V and J are TRBV5-8 and TRBJ2-1; 10 bases are a match to TRBD2. This CDR3 region has 19 residues. The junction had 17 bases not matched to a gene; V was cut back by 2 bases and J by 6 bases. Germline-derived CDR1 and CDR2 are SGHTS and YDEGEE.